The source of this T cell receptor beta chain is a study of regulatory T cells in long-lasting Graves disease (dated by TCRdb to the early 2020s). For the study in its entirety: Newly diagnosed Graves' disease patients had taken antithyroid drugs for less than 3 months. Persistent Graves' disease patients were compared with newly diagnosed Graves' disease patients by peripheral blood TCR sequencing and RNA sequencing. The study was registered as a clinical trial and conducted in China. TCR sequencing covered around 13 persistent and around 20 newly diagnosed Graves' disease patients, around 33 samples in total.

The cysteine opens and the phenylalanine closes a CDR3 of 16 amino acids. CDR3 DNA is the only sequence kept; it has 48 bases, read in frame from the first base. As encoded in the germline V gene (reference sequence), CDR1 is LNHDA while CDR2 is SQIVND. Broader findings and caveats from the paper: Persistent patients shared more public clonotypes among themselves (around 3,000) than newly diagnosed patients did (nearly 1,000). TRBV28, TRBJ1-2 and TRBJ2-5 were preferentially used in persistent disease, while TRBV20-1 and TRBJ2-1 were favored in newly diagnosed disease. The small sample size was acknowledged by the authors as a limitation that may reduce accuracy. Compared with newly diagnosed patients, persistent Graves' disease patients had lower TCR Shannon entropy and fewer highly expanded clones, which suggests clonal expansion. Only the TCR beta chain was sequenced and analyzed. Peripheral blood alone was examined, since thyroid tissue, which constituted the primary lesion, could not be accessed.

The library relied on multiplex PCR. Reads for this sample came from an Illumina HiSeq 4000. TCR beta libraries were built with iRepertoire HTBI primers and Arm-PCR amplification of CDR3 regions. Gel purification was performed on PCR products prior to sequencing. The original methods were these. Across samples, 62 TRBV and approximately 15 TRBJ segments were identified and used for gene usage analysis of CDR3 amino acid clonotypes. COPE and FqMerger were used to merge the filtered high-quality paired reads into contigs. BLAST was used to align contigs to IMGT TRBV, TRBD and TRBJ reference genes, and CDR3 was defined according to IMGT. Any clonotype with a frequency above 0.1% was counted as a highly expanded clone. Shannon entropy was used to measure repertoire diversity, and the Gini coefficient was used to measure V-J evenness. A clonotype was considered public if more than one individual shared it. The public reads were reprocessed in TCRdb via fastp at Q25 and MiXCR, keeping in-frame beta chains. CDR3 protein sequences are deduplicated, and each keeps its most common genes and DNA. The V and J calls were determined by TCRdb, not by the authors. Within this sample are about 470,000 distinct CDR3 sequences, with around 14% of them counted one time only. Of the sample, around 17% falls within the top ten clones.

This specimen's time point label, interpreted: newly diagnosed GD, antithyroid drugs for less than 3 months. For both TCR sequencing and RNA sequencing, RNA was extracted from PBMCs in TRIzol. The diagnosis of Graves' disease followed American Thyroid Association guidelines. Recruitment of patients was carried out at an endocrinology department in Xi'an, China. Each patient gave roughly 10 milliliters of peripheral blood, collected in an EDTA anticoagulant tube. PBMCs were isolated by Ficoll Paque Plus density gradient separation without further T cell sorting. An Agilent 2100 Bioanalyzer and agarose gel were used to check RNA quality, and a NanoDrop 2000 was used to measure RNA concentration. About this clonotype itself: Its antigen specificity is not known. A much more abundant neighbour one base away suggests this may be a read error.

Separately, the same data were catalogued under a study of T cells in Graves' hyperthyroidism and ophthalmopathy. That second publication adds: Stable Graves' hyperthyroidism was defined as no progression to ophthalmopathy during 18 months of follow-up. The hyperthyroidism patients were between 18 and 65 years old and newly diagnosed, with a disease duration of less than 2 months. The study excluded patients with uncontrolled infections, other autoimmune diseases, pregnancy or lactation. Clinical symptoms, serum thyroxine and TRAb, thyroid ultrasound, and orbital computed tomography formed the basis for the diagnoses. The first round of RT-PCR for the TCR CDR3 was performed with the HTBI primer set and the Qiagen OneStep RT-PCR kit. Most expanded thyroid clonotypes (frequency above 0.001) were also detected in blood, a finding suggesting that blood repertoires may reflect thyroid immune responses. A model built on a 13 V-J signature distinguished ophthalmopathy from stable hyperthyroidism, reaching about 89% sensitivity and about 81% specificity in cross-validation and 80%/75% in testing. In validation, the model predicted progression to ophthalmopathy with about 71% sensitivity and roughly 75% specificity, a median of 6.5 months before onset. To identify distinguishing TCR V-J signatures, a discovery cohort of 100 patients was used, comprising 40 to 45 with Graves' ophthalmopathy and around 57 with stable Graves' hyperthyroidism. Prospective prediction of ophthalmopathy was tested in an independent validation cohort consisting of 18 hyperthyroidism patients and approximately 16 patients who later progressed to ophthalmopathy. The roughly 100 discovery patients were randomly divided into training and test sets at a 7:3 ratio. The study also compared thyroid tissue and blood T-cell repertoires from about six Graves' hyperthyroidism patients. After sampling, hyperthyroidism patients received methimazole starting at 30 mg daily, and ophthalmopathy patients received high-dose intravenous methylprednisolone. Libraries were constructed in a second round of multiplex PCR, after which size selection and purification were performed. Libraries were sequenced paired-end with 100 bp reads on an Illumina HiSeq2000. SOAPnuke was used to process the raw data, with reads discarded if the reads contained adapters or uncalled bases, had a mean Phred below 15, or lacked an exact constant-primer or identifier match. High-quality paired reads were merged using COPE v1.2.5, and each unique nucleotide sequence was defined as a clonotype. MiTCR v1.1 was used to align clonotypes to the IMGT TRBV, TRBD and TRBJ reference segments. The analysis included only V-J combinations with a frequency above 0.0001, which together covered 99% to 99.2% of the repertoires. A TCS score was defined as the ratio of F50 (clonal expansion) to E x V (chaos), with BLOSUM62-based TCRdist applied between CDR3 peptides within each V-J. Welch's t-statistics and random forest reduced around 520 V-J features to 10 to 15, which were used in a naive Bayes classifier (R e1071). No statistical method was used to fix the sample size in advance, and group allocation was not hidden from the investigators. The paper reports TCR Vbeta CDR3 sequencing of approximately 130 peripheral blood samples: approximately 41 ophthalmopathy, roughly 74 hyperthyroidism and around 17 progressor patients.

The chain is made from TRBV19 and TRBJ2-7; TRBD1 is possibly the D segment (6 matching bases). The receptor was isolated from a woman in her thirties with Graves disease. Donor details come from another sample of the same person, matched by shared clones. Specimen: peripheral blood mononuclear cells (PBMCs), collected at new diagnosis, from a patient treated with antithyroid drugs. In nucleotides, the sequence is TGTGTCAGTAGTAGTATTGGGGGACCAGGGGCCTACGAGCAGTACTTC. The encoded protein is CVSSSIGGPGAYEQYF.